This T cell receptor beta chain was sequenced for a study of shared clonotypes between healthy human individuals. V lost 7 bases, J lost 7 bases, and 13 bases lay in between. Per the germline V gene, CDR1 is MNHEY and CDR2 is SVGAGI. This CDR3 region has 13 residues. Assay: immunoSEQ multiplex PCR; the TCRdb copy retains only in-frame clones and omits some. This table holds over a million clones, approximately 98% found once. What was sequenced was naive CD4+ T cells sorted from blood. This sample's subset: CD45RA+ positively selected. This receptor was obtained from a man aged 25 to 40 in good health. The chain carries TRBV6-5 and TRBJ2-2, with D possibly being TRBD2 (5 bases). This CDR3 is CASTLRAGGELFF. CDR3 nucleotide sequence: TGTGCCAGCACCCTCCGGGCGGGCGGGGAGCTGTTTTTT.